This is a list of T cell receptor beta chains from one sample in a study of cytomegalovirus exposure and HLA in healthy donors. Produced via immunoSEQ multiplex PCR; TCRdb's table is partial and in-frame only. The sample has 83,000 or so clones, roughly 79% seen once. Sequenced: PBMCs. Source of these receptors: a woman in her twenties or thirties in good health and CMV-seronegative. CDR3s include the opening cysteine and the closing phenylalanine or tryptophan. D genes are given only for firm matches. The size entry is marked missing in some rows and otherwise reads once, few, many or a size class.

TRBD1,TRBJ1-1,TRBV2,NA,CASSDVGGKQGGTEAFF,TGTGCCAGCAGTGATGTTGGGGGAAAACAGGGGGGGACTGAAGCTTTCTTT
TRBD1,TRBJ1-2,TRBV7-9,NA,CASSQGQGNGYTF,TGTGCCAGCAGCCAGGGACAGGGAAATGGCTACACCTTC
NA,TRBJ2-3,TRBV4-3,NA,CASSQEGFWAPADTQYF,TGCGCCAGCAGCCAAGAAGGCTTTTGGGCGCCGGCAGATACGCAGTATTTT
TRBD2,TRBJ2-3,TRBV27,NA,CASSLSSGPRRTDTQYF,TGTGCCAGCAGTTTGTCTAGCGGCCCCCGTAGGACAGATACGCAGTATTTT
TRBD2,TRBJ2-3,TRBV7-6,NA,CASSLAGVRSDTQYF,TGTGCCAGCAGCCTAGCGGGCGTTCGATCAGATACGCAGTATTTT
TRBD2,TRBJ2-5,TRBV29-1,NA,CSGGLAGGETQYF,TGCAGCGGGGGACTAGCGGGAGGAGAGACCCAGTACTTC
NA,TRBJ2-1,TRBV27,NA,CASRKGLRGGGVLYNEQFF,TGTGCCAGCAGGAAAGGACTTCGGGGAGGGGGGGTATTGTACAATGAGCAGTTCTTC
TRBD1,TRBJ2-1,TRBV4-3,NA,CASSQVGQGQQFF,TGCGCCAGCAGCCAAGTAGGACAGGGGCAGCAGTTCTTC
NA,TRBJ2-1,TRBV7-9,NA,CASRLNERLAPLHPNEQFF,TGTGCCAGCAGATTAAACGAGCGGCTAGCGCCACTCCATCCTAATGAGCAGTTCTTC
NA,TRBJ2-2,TRBV25-1,NA,CASSGRGTGELFF,TGTGCCAGCAGTGGGCGGGGCACCGGGGAGCTGTTTTTT
NA,TRBJ1-1,TRBV18,NA,CASSPQLGWGPLQGTEAFF,TGTGCCAGCTCACCACAACTGGGGTGGGGCCCCCTCCAAGGGACTGAAGCTTTCTTT
TRBD2,TRBJ2-1,TRBV19,NA,CASSIEFASGGRNEQFF,TGTGCCAGTAGTATAGAGTTTGCGTCGGGAGGAAGGAATGAGCAGTTCTTC
NA,TRBJ2-7,TRBV7-2,NA,CASSLRGGWDEQYF,TGTGCCAGCAGCTTGCGGGGAGGATGGGACGAGCAGTACTTC
NA,TRBJ2-7,TRBV6-5,NA,CASSPSGSSYEQYF,TGTGCCAGCAGCCCCTCGGGTAGCTCCTACGAGCAGTACTTC
NA,TRBJ2-7,TRBV5-4,NA,CASSLAVGGFEQYF,TGTGCCAGCAGCTTGGCTGTCGGGGGATTCGAGCAGTACTTC
TRBD1,TRBJ1-5,TRBV30,NA,CAWSTGGYQPQHF,TGTGCCTGGTCTACAGGGGGTTATCAGCCCCAGCATTTT
NA,TRBJ2-7,TRBV5-4,NA,CASSPDSAYEQYF,TGTGCCAGCAGCCCTGACAGCGCCTACGAGCAGTACTTC
TRBD1,TRBJ1-1,TRBV7-3,NA,CASRGTAKNTEAFF,TGTGCCAGCAGGGGGACAGCGAAGAACACTGAAGCTTTCTTT
NA,TRBJ1-2,TRBV18,NA,CASSPEFWGRANYGYTF,TGTGCCAGCTCACCGGAATTTTGGGGGAGGGCTAACTATGGCTACACCTTC
NA,TRBJ1-3,TRBV11-2,NA,CASSFRVGNTIYF,TGTGCCAGCAGCTTCAGGGTCGGAAACACCATATATTTT
NA,TRBJ2-2,TRBV19,NA,CASSPLWVGGYGELFF,TGTGCCAGTAGTCCGCTATGGGTGGGAGGTTACGGGGAGCTGTTTTTT
NA,TRBJ1-2,TRBV6-5,NA,CASSEGTVVYGYTF,TGTGCCAGCAGTGAGGGAACAGTGGTCTATGGCTACACCTTC
TRBD1,TRBJ2-1,TRBV2,NA,CASYTGGKNEQFF,TGTGCCAGTTACACAGGGGGAAAAAATGAGCAGTTCTTC
NA,TRBJ1-6,TRBV2,NA,CASDGTFEDGISPLHF,TGTGCCAGCGACGGGACTTTCGAGGATGGGATTTCACCCCTCCACTTT
NA,TRBJ2-5,TRBV11-2,few,CASSLNQAGGPIGEQYF,TGTGCCAGCAGCTTAAATCAGGCAGGAGGGCCAATAGGTGAGCAGTACTTC
NA,TRBJ1-1,TRBV5-1,NA,CASSSTNTEAFF,TGCGCCAGCAGCTCGACAAACACTGAAGCTTTCTTT
TRBD1,TRBJ2-1,TRBV19,few,CATRPDRGRGEQFF,TGTGCCACCCGACCGGACAGGGGGCGGGGTGAGCAGTTCTTC
TRBD2,TRBJ2-3,TRBV15,NA,CATSAGVSGTIDTQYF,TGTGCCACCAGCGCGGGAGTGTCGGGTACGATAGATACGCAGTATTTT